The 15 T cell receptor beta chains presented below share a single source sample, sequenced in a study of CD4 T cells in relation to SARS-CoV-2 and coronaviruses. Produced via immunoSEQ multiplex PCR; TCRdb's table is partial and in-frame only. Here the sample spans 20,000 to 25,000 clones, 72% being singletons. Antigens for these TCRs are unknown. Unexposed donor CD4+ T cells date from about 2010-2018, before the COVID-19 pandemic. The cells were cultured for about ten days before CD4+ T cells were isolated. Source material: CD4+ T cells from PBMCs, cultured in vitro. These receptors were taken from a human donor in good health.

The V and J genes are TRBV19 and TRBJ2-7; 8 nucleotides align to TRBD2. Germline V gene lookup returns CDR1 LNHDA and CDR2 SQIVND (reference sequence). Germline trimming cut 3 bases from V and 4 bases from J; bases unmatched to any gene: 11. This CDR3 has 16 amino acids. The CDR3 DNA follows: TGTGCCAGTAGTATGGGGGGACTAGTCGGAATATACGAGCAGTACTTC. Its protein is CASSMGGLVGIYEQYF. Together with reference TRBV19 and TRBJ2-7, the CDR3 gives the full variable domain: DGGITQSPKYLFRKEGQNVTLSCEQNLNHDAMYWYRQDPGQGLRLIYYSQIVNDFQKGDIAEGYSVSREKKESFPLTVTSAQKNPTAFYLCASSMGGLVGIYEQYFGPGTRLTVT.

V gene TRBV29-1 combines with J gene TRBJ2-3, with 12 bases fitting TRBD2. The CDR3 runs to 14 residues. Germline CDR1 SQVTM, CDR2 ANQGSEA. V lost 7 bases and J lost 8; bases outside the gene matches: 10. The CDR3 DNA reads as TGCAGCGCACCGACTAGCGGGAGAGTTGGTACGCAGTATTTT. Its protein product is CSAPTSGRVGTQYF.

The chain joins TRBV30 to TRBJ1-6, with D possibly TRBD1 on 6 matching bases. This CDR3 comprises 15 residues. CDR1 and CDR2 from the germline V gene are GTSNPN and SVGIG (reference sequence). Trimming removed 3 bases from V and 6 bases from J, with 15 bases in between. The CDR3 protein is CAWSPPGGTNSPLHF. CDR3 nucleotides: TGTGCCTGGAGCCCGCCGGGGGGCACTAATTCACCCCTCCACTTT.

V and J are TRBV27 and TRBJ1-1; D is perhaps TRBD1 (6 bases). Germline V gives CDR1 MNHEY, CDR2 SMNVEV (reference sequence). The CDR3 extends over 15 amino acids. V was clipped by 6 bases and J by 1 base, with 15 bases between them. CDR3 region: CASSQQGGANTEAFF. The CDR3 coding sequence is TGTGCCAGCAGCCAACAAGGGGGGGCGAACACTGAAGCTTTCTTT.

The rearrangement uses TRBV11-2 and TRBJ2-1; 8 nucleotides agree with TRBD2. Germline V gene lookup returns CDR1 SGHAT and CDR2 FQNNGV. With V trimmed by 5 bases and J by 5 bases, 8 bases remained unmatched. The CDR3 sequence is 15 residues long. This CDR3 reads CASSASGRSDNEQFF. For the CDR3, the DNA is TGTGCCAGCAGCGCGAGCGGGAGAAGTGACAATGAGCAGTTCTTC.

The chain uses TRBV7-2 and TRBJ2-1, with TRBD1 matching 10 bases. CDR3 length: 15 amino acids. V was clipped by 5 bases and J by 7 bases; unmatched bases: 8. CDR1 and CDR2 from the germline V gene are SGHTA and FQGNSA. The CDR3 bases are TGTGCCAGCAGCCCGGGACAGGGGCTCAATAATGAGCAGTTCTTC. Encoded protein: CASSPGQGLNNEQFF.

Concerning this clone: This CDR3 is also generated by other DNA sequences in the sample. The genes are TRBV7-9 and TRBJ1-4, with 9 bases identical to TRBD1. V gave up 1 base and J gave up 8 bases; unmatched junction bases: 2. Looked up from germline, CDR1 is SEHNR and CDR2 is FQNEAQ (reference sequence). The CDR3 spans 14 residues. The DNA of the CDR3 is TGTGCCAGCAGCTTAGGACAGGGGGGCGAAAAACTGTTTTTT. Residues: CASSLGQGGEKLFF. Full variable domain (missing parts from reference TRBV7-9 and TRBJ1-4): DTGVSQNPRHKITKRGQNVTFRCDPISEHNRLYWYRQTLGQGPEFLTYFQNEAQLEKSRLLSDRFSAERPKGSFSTLEIQRTEQGDSAMYLCASSLGQGGEKLFFGSGTQLSVL.

CDR3 bases: TGTGCCAGCAGCCAAGGACACCGGGCCCTCAATCAGCCCCAGCATTTT. It translates to CASSQGHRALNQPQHF. The J gene is TRBJ1-5, the V gene TRBV3-1 (or the pseudogene TRBV3-2); D remains unclear. This CDR3 is built from 16 residues. Germline V gives CDR1 LGHDT, CDR2 YNNKEL (reference sequence). Trimming shortened V by 1 base and J by 3 bases, and 13 bases separated the two germline ends.

The rearrangement links TRBV5-6 to TRBJ1-4; TRBD1 is a possible D gene (6 bases). The CDR3 runs 15 residues. Germline CDR1 reads SGHDT; CDR2 reads YYEEEE. The V end was cut by 4 bases, the J end by 3 bases, with 13 bases between. CDR3 sequence (DNA): TGTGCCAGCAGCGATCAGACAGGATCTAATGAAAAACTGTTTTTT. It specifies CASSDQTGSNEKLFF.

The chain uses TRBV6-5 and TRBJ2-7, with D maybe TRBD1 (6 bases). Trimming pared 6 bases from V and 0 bases from J, leaving 12 bases between. CDR3 size: 14 residues. Germline V lookup: CDR1 MNHEY, CDR2 SVGAGI. The DNA for the CDR3 is TGTGCCAGCAGGAGGGACACCGGCTCCTACGAGCAGTACTTC. This translates into CASRRDTGSYEQYF.

The chain employs TRBV4-3 and TRBJ1-4; D is ambiguous. The CDR3 has 15 amino acids. V was pared by 2 bases and J by 7 bases, with 14 bases between. Per germline, CDR1 LGHNA and CDR2 YSLEER. The CDR3 DNA follows: TGCGCCAGCAGCCAACGCGAGAGGGTCGGTGAAAAACTGTTTTTT. Protein: CASSQRERVGEKLFF.

The table lists this clone with a few counts. The chain employs TRBV18 and TRBJ2-7; weak D call: TRBD2 (6 bases). CDR3 length: 14 residues. Germline V gives CDR1 KGHSH, CDR2 LQKENI. V gave up 3 bases and J gave up 6 bases, with 15 bases separating them. The CDR3: CASSPGTLRSEQYF. DNA for the CDR3: TGTGCCAGCTCACCCGGGACTCTACGGAGCGAGCAGTACTTC.

This chain uses TRBV7-8 with TRBJ1-4, with D unresolved. V was clipped by 5 bases and J by 3 bases, with 19 bases between them. This CDR3 is 17 amino acids long. CDR1 is SGHVS and CDR2 is FQNEAQ in the germline V gene. The CDR3 DNA reads TGTGCCAGCAGCCCGAGTCCCGGGATTTTCCCTAATGAAAAACTGTTTTTT. Translating gives CASSPSPGIFPNEKLFF.

The chain recombines TRBV19 with TRBJ2-1; 8 positions match TRBD2. The CDR3 is 13 amino acids. V shed 11 bases, J shed 10 bases, and the junction held 13 bases outside the gene matches. Germline V gene lookup returns CDR1 LNHDA and CDR2 SQIVND (reference sequence). The CDR3 DNA reads TGTGCCGGCTCAGCAGCGGGAGCCTGGGAGCAGTTCTTC. This gives the protein CAGSAAGAWEQFF.

This clone was observed a few times. The chain is built from TRBV19 and TRBJ2-2; D ambiguous. CDR3 length equals 15 residues. The germline gives CDR1 LNHDA, CDR2 SQIVND (reference sequence). V lost 7 bases to trimming and J lost 5 bases, with 17 bases between them. The CDR3 here is CASNTLWGRTGELFF. The DNA for the CDR3 is TGTGCCAGTAACACCTTGTGGGGAAGGACCGGGGAGCTGTTTTTT.